Listed below are T cell receptor beta chains from one sample, sequenced in a study of blood T cells in healthy people across ages. Using its own MiXCR run on the 5' RACE reads, TCRdb lists one record per CDR3 protein. The repertoire holds a few hundred thousand distinct CDR3 sequences, with roughly 28% as singletons. The material sequenced was blood. These receptors all stem from a woman between 70 and 85 years old in good health. CDR3s include the opening cysteine and the closing phenylalanine or tryptophan. A D gene is named only where the DNA matches it firmly. Expanded clones get a size class; other rows say once, few or many, or leave the size out.

size,J,V,D,DNA,CDR3
-,TRBJ2-2,TRBV11-1,TRBD1,TGTGCCAGCAGCTTAGATAGGGCAGGGGGCCTGAACACCGGGGAGCTGTTTTTT,CASSLDRAGGLNTGELFF
-,TRBJ1-5,TRBV12-3/TRBV12-4,-,TGTGCCAGCAGTTATGGGGGACAAAGCAATCAGCCCCAGCATTTT,CASSYGGQSNQPQHF
-,TRBJ2-5,TRBV15,TRBD2,TGTGCCACCACCGAAGCTAGCGGGGGGGCAGAGACCCAGTACTTC,CATTEASGGAETQYF
few,TRBJ1-5,TRBV5-8,-,TGTGCCAGCAGCAGGGGAGTCCTACTAGCGGGGGCTAGCACAGATACGCAGCATTTT,CASSRGVLLAGASTDTQHF
-,TRBJ1-2,TRBV12-3/TRBV12-4,TRBD1,TGTGCCTGGGGGGACAGGGCCGGCTATGGCTACACCTTC,CAWGDRAGYGYTF
-,TRBJ1-1,TRBV6-2/TRBV6-3,-,TGTGCCAGCAGTTACCCCCCTGAAGCTTTCTTT,CASSYPPEAFF
-,TRBJ1-5,TRBV18,-,TGTGCCAGCTCACGGGACGAGGGGAATCAGCCCCAGCATTTT,CASSRDEGNQPQHF
-,TRBJ2-1,TRBV12-3/TRBV12-4,TRBD1,TGTGCCAGCAGTTTAGCCCGGGACAGCAATGAGCAGTTCTTC,CASSLARDSNEQFF
few,TRBJ2-2,TRBV21-1,-,TGTGCCAGCAGCTCGCGTTTCCCCGGGGAGCTGTTTTTT,CASSSRFPGELFF
few,TRBJ1-4,TRBV15,-,TGTGCCACCAGCAGGCCTCGGGGGGGAACTAATGAAAAACTGTTTTTT,CATSRPRGGTNEKLFF
few,TRBJ2-5,TRBV28,-,TGTGCCAGCACCTCAGGGGGGGTCGGTGGGACCCAGTACTTC,CASTSGGVGGTQYF
few,TRBJ1-4,TRBV9,-,TGTGCCAGCAGCGCCGAGGAGAGGGGAAAGAATGAAAAACTGTTTTTT,CASSAEERGKNEKLFF
few,TRBJ2-1,TRBV7-3,-,TGTGCCAGCAGCATGGGGATATACAATGAGCAGTTCTTC,CASSMGIYNEQFF
many,TRBJ1-2,TRBV5-1,-,TGCGCCAGCAGCCGTACGACAGCCTATGGCTACACCTTC,CASSRTTAYGYTF
-,TRBJ2-1,TRBV12-3/TRBV12-4,TRBD1,TGTGCCAGCAGTTTGGGGGACAGGCAGGGAGAGCAGTTCTTC,CASSLGDRQGEQFF
few,TRBJ2-1,TRBV7-6,TRBD1,TGTGCCAGCAGCCTCCAACCCGGGACAGGGACGGACAATGAGCAGTTCTTC,CASSLQPGTGTDNEQFF
few,TRBJ2-5,TRBV20-1,-,TGCAGTGCTAGTCGGGGTTCCCACCAAGAGACCCAGTACTTC,CSASRGSHQETQYF
-,TRBJ2-1,TRBV12-3/TRBV12-4,-,TGTGCCAGCAGGGACCGTCATGAGCAGTTCTTC,CASRDRHEQFF
-,TRBJ2-5,TRBV7-9,TRBD2,TGTGCCAGCAGCCGGACTAGCGGGGGGACCCAGTACTTC,CASSRTSGGTQYF
-,TRBJ2-1,TRBV20-1,TRBD2,TGCAGTGCTAGAGATAGACTAGCGGGTTTTAATGAGCAGTTCTTC,CSARDRLAGFNEQFF
-,TRBJ2-2,TRBV15,-,TGTGCCACCAGCAGAGACAGGGTCACCGGGGAGCTGTTTTTT,CATSRDRVTGELFF
-,TRBJ2-2,TRBV7-2,-,TGTGCCAGCAGCTCACCCCCAGGCGGGGAGCTGTTTTTT,CASSSPPGGELFF
few,TRBJ1-2,TRBV30,-,TGTGCCTGGACTCACGGGATTTCGGGCTACACCTTC,CAWTHGISGYTF
once,TRBJ2-7,TRBV4-2,TRBD2,TGTGCCAGCAGCCCGACTAGCGGGGCCCCCTACGAGCAGTACTTC,CASSPTSGAPYEQYF
-,TRBJ1-5,TRBV7-8,-,TGTGCCAGCAGCCCCGGTGACATCTTTCAGCCCCAGCATTTT,CASSPGDIFQPQHF
few,TRBJ2-5,TRBV7-2,-,TGTGCCAGCAGCTTTGTGCACCAAGAGACCCAGTACTTC,CASSFVHQETQYF
-,TRBJ2-7,TRBV29-1,-,TGCAGCGTTGAAGTTGGCACAGTAACCTACGAGCAGTACTTC,CSVEVGTVTYEQYF
-,TRBJ2-1,TRBV6-2/TRBV6-3,TRBD2,TGTGCCAGCAGTTACTCGGCTAGCGGGGCCACCTACAATGAGCAGTTCTTC,CASSYSASGATYNEQFF
-,TRBJ1-4,TRBV2,-,TGTGCCAGCACAGATAGGGAAAAACTGTTTTTT,CASTDREKLFF
-,TRBJ2-1,TRBV13,-,TGTGCCAGCAGAATGGGGACCCACCTGTACAATGAGCAGTTCTTC,CASRMGTHLYNEQFF
-,TRBJ1-4,TRBV19,-,TGTGCCAGTAGTATCCCGATCGTTTCCGGAGAAAAACTGTTTTTT,CASSIPIVSGEKLFF
few,TRBJ1-4,TRBV7-6,TRBD1,TGTGCCAGCAGCTTATCGGGACAGTTTAATGAAAAACTGTTTTTT,CASSLSGQFNEKLFF
many,TRBJ2-7,TRBV5-1,-,TGCGCCAGCAGCTTAACAGGGACGTACGAGCAGTACTTC,CASSLTGTYEQYF
-,TRBJ1-1,TRBV5-1,-,TGCGCCAGCAGCATACTTGGAGGGGACACTGAAGCTTTCTTT,CASSILGGDTEAFF
-,TRBJ2-1,TRBV12-3/TRBV12-4,TRBD1,TGTGCCAGCAGCCCTGGGGACAGGGGTTTACGGGAGCAGTTCTTC,CASSPGDRGLREQFF
many,TRBJ2-5,TRBV20-1,TRBD2,TGCAGCGCCCCTCGACAGCGGGGGGAAGAGACCCAGTACTTC,CSAPRQRGEETQYF
-,TRBJ2-1,TRBV27,TRBD2,TGTGCCAGCAGTTCTCCGAGCGGGGCTTTTCGTAATGAGCAGTTCTTC,CASSSPSGAFRNEQFF
few,TRBJ2-2,TRBV7-2,TRBD1,TGTGCCAGCAGCTTAGACGGACAGGGTTTGAGGGAGTTGTTTTTT,CASSLDGQGLRELFF
-,TRBJ2-1,TRBV29-1,-,TGCAGCGACCTGCCCCGGGCAAATGAGCAGTTCTTC,CSDLPRANEQFF
once,TRBJ1-3,TRBV25-1,-,TGTGCCAGCAGTGAATCTGGGGCACCCTCTGGAAACACCATATATTTT,CASSESGAPSGNTIYF
-,TRBJ1-5,TRBV20-1,-,TGCAGTGCCAGCAGGGACATCAATCAGCCCCAGCATTTT,CSASRDINQPQHF
few,TRBJ1-5,TRBV20-1,TRBD1,TGCAGTGCGCCGATCCGACAGGGGGAGAATCAGCCCCAGCATTTT,CSAPIRQGENQPQHF
few,TRBJ2-5,TRBV12-3/TRBV12-4,-,TGTGCCAGCAGTGATGGACAGCTCCAAGAGACCCAGTACTTC,CASSDGQLQETQYF
-,TRBJ1-5,TRBV24-1,-,TGTGCCACCAGTGATTTGGGGGGTCAGCCCCAGCATTTT,CATSDLGGQPQHF
-,TRBJ2-3,TRBV7-9,-,TGTGCCAGCAGCCAAACAGGGACTGCGCAGTATTTT,CASSQTGTAQYF
few,TRBJ2-7,TRBV7-9,TRBD1,TGTGCCAGCAGCTTATCCAGGGGGCTCGACGAGCAGTACTTC,CASSLSRGLDEQYF
few,TRBJ2-4,TRBV3-1,-,TGTGCCAGCAGCCAAGATGATCTACGTCAGTACTTC,CASSQDDLRQYF
-,TRBJ2-2,TRBV6-2/TRBV6-3,-,TGTGCCAGCAAAAGAGGCTCGAACACCGGGGAGCTGTTTTTT,CASKRGSNTGELFF
-,TRBJ1-1,TRBV6-5,-,TGTGCCAGCAGTTACGTCCGGGCCACTGAAGCTTTCTTT,CASSYVRATEAFF
-,TRBJ1-4,TRBV5-1,-,TGCGCCAGCAGCTTGGAGACAGGCTTTGGAGAAAAACTGTTTTTT,CASSLETGFGEKLFF
-,TRBJ2-1,TRBV4-2,TRBD2,TGCGCCAGCAGCCAAGATCCCGGGGGGGCCTACAATGAGCAGTTCTTC,CASSQDPGGAYNEQFF
few,TRBJ2-3,TRBV7-2,-,TGTGCCAGCAGCCGTGCTGAAAGGTACACAGATACGCAGTATTTT,CASSRAERYTDTQYF
-,TRBJ2-1,TRBV5-1,TRBD2,TGCGCCAGCAGTGGAGCGGGAGTGTATAATGAGCAGTTCTTC,CASSGAGVYNEQFF